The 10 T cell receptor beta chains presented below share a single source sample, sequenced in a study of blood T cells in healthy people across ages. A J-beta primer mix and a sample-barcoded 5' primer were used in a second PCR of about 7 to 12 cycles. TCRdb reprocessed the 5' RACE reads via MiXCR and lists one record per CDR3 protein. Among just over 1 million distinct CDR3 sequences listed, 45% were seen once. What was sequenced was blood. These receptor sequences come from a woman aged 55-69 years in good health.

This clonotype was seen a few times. The CDR3, as DNA: TGTGCCAGCAGAAAGGATAAGGGGGCCAACGTCCTGACTTTC. Translation: CASRKDKGANVLTF. The chain has TRBV2 and TRBJ2-6, with D unclear. This CDR3 region has 14 residues. V shed 6 bases and J shed 4 bases, with 10 bases lying between them. Germline CDR1 SNHLY, CDR2 FYNNEI.

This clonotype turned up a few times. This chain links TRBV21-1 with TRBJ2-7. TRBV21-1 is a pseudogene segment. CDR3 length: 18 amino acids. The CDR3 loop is CASTMGWAVRAATYEQYF. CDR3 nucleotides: TGTGCCAGCACTATGGGCTGGGCTGTTCGGGCAGCGACCTACGAGCAGTACTTC.

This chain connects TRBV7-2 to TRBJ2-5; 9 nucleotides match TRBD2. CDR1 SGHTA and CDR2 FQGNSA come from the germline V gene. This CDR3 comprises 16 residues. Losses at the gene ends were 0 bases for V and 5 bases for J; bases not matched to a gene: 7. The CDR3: CASSLADSGGRETQYF. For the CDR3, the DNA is TGTGCCAGCAGCTTAGCGGATAGCGGGGGAAGGGAGACCCAGTACTTC. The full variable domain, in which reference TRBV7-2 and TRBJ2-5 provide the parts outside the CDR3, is GAGVSQSPSNKVTEKGKDVELRCDPISGHTALYWYRQSLGQGLEFLIYFQGNSAPDKSGLPSDRFSAERTGGSVSTLTIQRTQQEDSAVYLCASSLADSGGRETQYFGPGTRLLVL.

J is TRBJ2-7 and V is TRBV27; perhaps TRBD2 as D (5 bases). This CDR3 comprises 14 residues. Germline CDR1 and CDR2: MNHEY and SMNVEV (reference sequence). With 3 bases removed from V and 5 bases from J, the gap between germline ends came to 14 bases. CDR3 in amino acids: CASSFSPRGNEQYF. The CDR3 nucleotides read TGTGCCAGCAGTTTTTCCCCCCGGGGTAACGAGCAGTACTTC.

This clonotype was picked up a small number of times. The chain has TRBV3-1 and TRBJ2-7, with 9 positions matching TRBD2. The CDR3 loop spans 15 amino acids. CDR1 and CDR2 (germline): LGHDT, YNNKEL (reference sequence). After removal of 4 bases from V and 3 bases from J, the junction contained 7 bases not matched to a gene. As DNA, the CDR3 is TGTGCCAGCAGCCCCGGGGCTAGCGGGATCTACGAGCAGTACTTC. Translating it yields CASSPGASGIYEQYF.

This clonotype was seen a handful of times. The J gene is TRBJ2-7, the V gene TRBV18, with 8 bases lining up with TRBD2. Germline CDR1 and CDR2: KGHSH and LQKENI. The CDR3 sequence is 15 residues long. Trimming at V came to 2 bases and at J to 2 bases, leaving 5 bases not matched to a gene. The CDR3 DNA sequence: TGTGCCAGCTCACCAGACGGGAGGGCCACCTACGAGCAGTACTTC. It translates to CASSPDGRATYEQYF.

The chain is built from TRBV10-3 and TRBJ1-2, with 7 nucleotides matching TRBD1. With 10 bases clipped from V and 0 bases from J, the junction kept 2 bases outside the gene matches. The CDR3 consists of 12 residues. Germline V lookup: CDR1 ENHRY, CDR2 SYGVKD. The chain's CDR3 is CATGQSNYGYTF. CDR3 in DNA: TGTGCCACGGGACAGTCTAACTATGGCTACACCTTC.

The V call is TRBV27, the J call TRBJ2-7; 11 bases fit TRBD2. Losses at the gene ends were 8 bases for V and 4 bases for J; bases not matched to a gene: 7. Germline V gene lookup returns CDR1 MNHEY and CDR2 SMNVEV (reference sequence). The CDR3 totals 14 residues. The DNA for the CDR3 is TGTGCCAGCGGACCACTAGCGGGAGAGTACGAGCAGTACTTC. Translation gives CASGPLAGEYEQYF.

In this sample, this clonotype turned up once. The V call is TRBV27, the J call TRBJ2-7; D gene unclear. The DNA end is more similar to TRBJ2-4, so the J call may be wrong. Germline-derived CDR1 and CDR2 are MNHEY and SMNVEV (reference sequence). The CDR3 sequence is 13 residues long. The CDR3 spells CASSLGPGNIQYF. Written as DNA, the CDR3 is TGTGCCAGCAGCCTAGGACCAGGAAACATTCAGTACTTC.

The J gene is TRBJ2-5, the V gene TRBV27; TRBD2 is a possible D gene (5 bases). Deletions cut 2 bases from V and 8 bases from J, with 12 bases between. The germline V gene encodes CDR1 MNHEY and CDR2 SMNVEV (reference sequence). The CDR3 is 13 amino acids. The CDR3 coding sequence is TGTGCCAGCAGTTTAGGGCCCGAGGGTACCCAGTACTTC. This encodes CASSLGPEGTQYF.